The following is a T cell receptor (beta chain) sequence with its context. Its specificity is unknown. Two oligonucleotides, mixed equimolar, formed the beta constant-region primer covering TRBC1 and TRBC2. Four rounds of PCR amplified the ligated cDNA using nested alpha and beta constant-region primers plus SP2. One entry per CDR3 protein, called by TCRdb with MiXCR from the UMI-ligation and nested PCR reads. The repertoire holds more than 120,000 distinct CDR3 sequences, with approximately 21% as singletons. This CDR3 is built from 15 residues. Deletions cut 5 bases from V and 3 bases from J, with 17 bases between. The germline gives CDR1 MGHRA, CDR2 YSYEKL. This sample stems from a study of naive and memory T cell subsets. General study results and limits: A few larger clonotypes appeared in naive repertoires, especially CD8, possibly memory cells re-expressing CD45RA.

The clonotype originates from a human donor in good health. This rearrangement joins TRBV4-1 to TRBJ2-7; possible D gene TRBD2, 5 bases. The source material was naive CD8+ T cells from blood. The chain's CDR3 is CASSDPEGGFYEQYF. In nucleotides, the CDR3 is TGCGCCAGCAGCGACCCAGAGGGCGGTTTCTACGAGCAGTACTTC.